This T cell receptor beta chain is drawn from a study of T cells after posttransplantation cyclophosphamide. A few counts support this clone. The repertoire was sequenced with immunoSEQ multiplex PCR; TCRdb's copy has only in-frame clones and lacks some. The table shows 31,000 or so clones, with roughly 90% occurring only once. The naive gate required viable CD3+CD4+ or CD3+CD8+ cells with CCR7+CD45RA+CD45RO-CD95-CD27+CD28+ phenotype. The sample comprised naive CD4+ T cells sorted from blood. The source of this sequence is a man between 25 and 39 years old in good health and a related stem cell transplant donor.

For the CDR3, the DNA is TGTGCCAGCAGTGAACCGGGACAAGCTAATTCACCCCTCCACTTT. Translating gives CASSEPGQANSPLHF. The chain uses TRBV25-1 and TRBJ1-6, with D possibly TRBD1 on 6 matching bases. The V end was cut by 2 bases, the J end by 6 bases, with 11 bases between. The germline V gene encodes CDR1 MGHDK and CDR2 SYGVNS. This CDR3 is 15 amino acids long. The full variable domain, completed using reference TRBV25-1 and TRBJ1-6, is EADIYQTPRYLVIGTGKKITLECSQTMGHDKMYWYQQDPGMELHLIHYSYGVNSTEKGDLSSESTVSRIRTEHFPLTLESARPSHTSQYLCASSEPGQANSPLHFGNGTRLTVT.